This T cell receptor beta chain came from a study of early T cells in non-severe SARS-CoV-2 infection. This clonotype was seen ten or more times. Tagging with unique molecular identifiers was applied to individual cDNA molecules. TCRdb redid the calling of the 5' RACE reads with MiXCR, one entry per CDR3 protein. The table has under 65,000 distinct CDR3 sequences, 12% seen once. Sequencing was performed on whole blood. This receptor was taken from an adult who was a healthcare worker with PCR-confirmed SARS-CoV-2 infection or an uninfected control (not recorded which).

The CDR3 region has the DNA TGTGCCAGCAGTGAAGTGCAGGACGGCTACGAGCAGTACTTC. Residues: CASSEVQDGYEQYF. The rearrangement links TRBV6-1 to TRBJ2-7; D not certain. Per the germline V gene, CDR1 is MNHNS and CDR2 is SASEGT. The CDR3 is made up of 14 amino acids. The V and J ends lost 1 base and 3 bases respectively, with 10 bases between them.